These 17 T cell receptor beta chains were sequenced from one sample in a study of blood T cell repertoires in COVID-19 (dated by TCRdb to the early 2020s). Library prep was done by the immunoSEQ multiplex PCR assay. Entries here come from immuneACCESS through TCRdb and include only in-frame sequences with V and J called. Some clones fail to appear in such tables; in the studies checked, an unresolved V gene covers under half of the shortfall, and the cause of the remainder is unknown. This sample comprises about 200,000 clones, around nine tenths of them detected only once. Of the sample, around 5.8% is held by the ten largest clones. The sequenced sample consisted of peripheral blood. Receptor source: a man aged 40-49 years with active or convalescent COVID-19.

The V call is TRBV5-5, the J call TRBJ2-2, with D tentatively TRBD1 (5 bases). V lost 3 bases to trimming and J lost 6 bases, with 12 bases between them. This CDR3 has 14 amino acids. Germline CDR1 reads SGHKS; CDR2 reads YYEKEE (reference sequence). Here the CDR3 reads CASSSARVPGELFF. CDR3 coding DNA: TGTGCCAGCAGCTCCGCCAGGGTCCCCGGGGAGCTGTTTTTT.

This clone was seen a single time. The chain carries TRBV28 and TRBJ2-3; TRBD2 agrees at 9 bases. Looked up from germline, CDR1 is MDHEN and CDR2 is SYDVKM. Trimming took 2 bases from V and 6 from J; bases not matched to a gene: 9. CDR3 size: 16 residues. CDR3 coding DNA: TGTGCCAGCAGTTTACGGGCGGGAGGGTCCCGGGATACGCAGTATTTT. Translating it yields CASSLRAGGSRDTQYF.

The chain joins TRBV29-1 to TRBJ1-2; a possible D gene is TRBD1 (5 bases). CDR1 is SQVTM, CDR2 ANQGSEA, per germline. The germline V and J ends were trimmed by 6 bases and 6 bases, with 11 bases remaining between them. This CDR3 spans 11 amino acids. The CDR3 reads CSVRDLDGYTF. In DNA form, the CDR3 reads TGCAGCGTCAGGGATTTAGATGGCTACACCTTC.

The chain is built from TRBV11-3 and TRBJ2-5; 7 nucleotides line up with TRBD2. Germline V gene data show CDR1 as SGHNT and CDR2 as YENEEA. The CDR3 is 17 residues long. The ends lost 0 bases at V and 6 bases at J; junction bases unmatched: 13. CDR3 sequence: CASSLEDPGEGWKTQYF. CDR3 sequence (DNA): TGTGCCAGCAGCTTAGAAGATCCCGGGGAGGGTTGGAAGACCCAGTACTTC.

The CDR3 is CASSLGANYGYTF. The CDR3, as DNA: TGTGCCAGCAGCTTGGGCGCTAACTATGGCTACACCTTC. The rearrangement links TRBV12-3 or TRBV12-4 to TRBJ1-2; D is unresolved. Trimming took 6 bases from V and 0 from J, leaving 8 bases between them. The CDR3 length is 13 residues.

V usage is TRBV12-3 or TRBV12-4 and J usage is TRBJ2-7, with 9 nucleotides matching TRBD1. J lost 6 bases, V lost 3 bases, and 3 bases had no gene match. This CDR3 spans 13 amino acids. CDR3 nucleotide sequence: TGTGCCAGCAGTTTGGGGACAGGGAGCGAGCAGTACTTC. Residues: CASSLGTGSEQYF.

The V gene is TRBV7-9, the J gene TRBJ1-2; no definite D call. Germline-derived CDR1 and CDR2 are SEHNR and FQNEAQ (reference sequence). V shed 2 bases and J shed 1 base, with 8 bases lying between them. The CDR3 covers 14 residues. The CDR3 here is CASSLHTDNYGYTF. The CDR3 DNA reads as TGTGCCAGCAGCTTACACACAGATAACTATGGCTACACCTTC. The whole variable domain, filled in from reference TRBV7-9 and TRBJ1-2, reads DTGVSQNPRHKITKRGQNVTFRCDPISEHNRLYWYRQTLGQGPEFLTYFQNEAQLEKSRLLSDRFSAERPKGSFSTLEIQRTEQGDSAMYLCASSLHTDNYGYTFGSGTRLTVV.

J is TRBJ2-7 and V is TRBV29-1, with unresolved D. CDR3 length: 14 amino acids. V was clipped by 5 bases and J by 2 bases, with 16 bases between them. The germline V gene has CDR1 SQVTM and CDR2 ANQGSEA. For the CDR3, the DNA is TGCAGCGTTTCTGGCACCCCCGCCCCCTACGAGCAGTACTTC. It specifies CSVSGTPAPYEQYF.

CDR3 nucleotides: TGTGCCAGCTCACCTGACAGGACCGTCATTGAAGCTTTCTTT. This codes for CASSPDRTVIEAFF. The genes are TRBV18 and TRBJ1-1, with D possibly matching TRBD1 (6 bases). CDR1 is KGHSH, CDR2 LQKENI, per germline. Trimming left V 3 bases short and J 7 bases short, with 15 bases between. There are 14 residues in the CDR3.

The rearrangement links TRBV28 to TRBJ2-7; 7 bases match TRBD2. V lost 5 bases, J lost 7 bases, and 14 bases stayed unmatched. In germline, CDR1 is MDHEN, CDR2 SYDVKM. This CDR3 region has 15 residues. The CDR3, as DNA: TGTGCCAGCAGTCCTCACCGGGACTCGGGAGGTGAGCAGTACTTC. Translated: CASSPHRDSGGEQYF.

This chain joins TRBV5-8 and TRBJ1-1; D remains unclear. The CDR3 runs to 13 residues. From germline, CDR1 is SGHTS and CDR2 YDEGEE. Trimming shortened V by 4 bases and J by 13 bases, and 20 bases separated the two germline ends. The CDR3, as DNA: TGTGCCAGCAGCGCAGGTAACACCATCGCCGGTTTCTTT. Protein sequence: CASSAGNTIAGFF.

This clone has a single count. The chain couples TRBV30 to TRBJ2-1, with 13 bases matching TRBD2. Germline CDR1 reads GTSNPN; CDR2 reads SVGIG (reference sequence). The CDR3 loop spans 14 amino acids. V was pared by 2 bases and J by 11 bases, with 6 bases of the junction left unmatched. The CDR3 DNA follows: TGTGCCTGGAGTCCGGGACTAGCGGGATTTCAGCAGTTCTTC. Protein: CAWSPGLAGFQQFF.

This sequence joins TRBV19 and TRBJ1-2, with D perhaps TRBD1 (5 bases). The CDR3 length is 17 residues. Germline V CDR1 and CDR2: LNHDA, SQIVND (reference sequence). V dropped 9 bases and J dropped 4 bases, with 27 bases sitting between them. The CDR3 reads CASSTIFTGQLLYGYTF. The CDR3, as DNA: TGTGCCAGCTCAACCATCTTCACAGGACAATTACTCTATGGCTACACCTTC.

The chain carries TRBV7-8 and TRBJ2-7; TRBD1 aligns across 9 bases. The germline V gene has CDR1 SGHVS and CDR2 FQNEAQ. The CDR3 is 16 amino acids. V shed 4 bases and J 2 bases; nucleotides not matched to a gene: 9. The CDR3 DNA is TGTGCCAGCAGCTGGGACAGGGAAAGTCGCGCCTACGAGCAGTACTTC. Translating gives CASSWDRESRAYEQYF.

The chain couples TRBV6-5 to TRBJ2-5; 7 bases agree with TRBD1. Germline CDR1 MNHEY, CDR2 SVGAGI. V lost 2 bases, J lost 3 bases, and 0 bases stayed unmatched. The CDR3 loop spans 13 amino acids. CDR3 coding DNA: TGTGCCAGCAGTTACACAGGGGAAGAGACCCAGTACTTC. Translating gives CASSYTGEETQYF.

The rearrangement links TRBV2 to TRBJ2-7; TRBD1 agrees at 9 bases. V dropped 0 bases and J dropped 12; count of bases not matched to a gene: 12. The CDR3 length is 15 residues. CDR1 is SNHLY, CDR2 FYNNEI, per germline. CDR3 loop: CASSEASRQGDYLYF. The CDR3 region has the DNA TGTGCCAGCAGTGAAGCGTCTCGACAGGGGGACTACCTGTACTTC.

The chain combines TRBV5-4 with TRBJ2-3; D is uncertain. V lost 2 bases to trimming and J lost 2 bases, with 9 bases between them. The CDR3 runs to 14 residues. In germline, CDR1 is SGHNT, CDR2 YYREEE (reference sequence). The CDR3 region is CASSLSGLTDTQYF. The CDR3 nucleotides read TGTGCCAGCAGCTTATCTGGCCTCACAGATACGCAGTATTTT.